The rows below give T cell receptor beta chains drawn from one sample of a study of CD8 T cells in ankylosing spondylitis. TCRdb independently ran MiXCR on the 5' RACE reads; one entry per CDR3 protein. The table records approximately 31,000 distinct CDR3 sequences, approximately 28% of them present only once. The sequenced sample consisted of synovial fluid, either unsorted or a sorted T cell fraction (not recorded which). The receptors were sampled from a male donor with ankylosing spondylitis. The CDR3 runs from the conserved cysteine through the conserved F or W. D genes are given only for firm matches.

D gene,J gene,V gene,CDR3 protein
NA,TRBJ2-4,TRBV5-1,CASSPPRAPKRGNIQYF
NA,TRBJ2-5,TRBV7-7,CASSLDVALKETQYF
NA,TRBJ1-2,TRBV30,CAWSEGGLNGYTF
NA,TRBJ2-1,TRBV27,CASSLRVPVSNEQFF
NA,TRBJ2-3,TRBV20-1,CSAPIESSDTQYF
TRBD2,TRBJ2-5,TRBV7-2,CASATGTSGSETQYF
NA,TRBJ2-4,TRBV18,CASSRGGTKNIQYF
TRBD2,TRBJ2-1,TRBV5-4,CASSVSGIWNEQFF
TRBD1,TRBJ1-1,TRBV7-2,CASSSIGTGRWTEAFF
NA,TRBJ2-3,TRBV19,CASSIPGEVTQYF